The clone carrying this T cell receptor beta chain has more than one count but fewer than ten. Its antigen is currently unknown. This sample was taken from a study of molecular identifiers for immune sequencing clone quantification. Findings and caveats of the study: Molecules of identical TCR sharing a barcode could underestimate highly expanded clone sizes.

V was trimmed by 4 bases and J by 2 bases, leaving 6 bases between them. The CDR3 is 12 residues long. Germline CDR1 is LNHDA and CDR2 is SQIVND (reference sequence). Via MiXCR, TCRdb re-called the PCR reads, giving one row per CDR3 protein. Here the sample spans some 590,000 distinct CDR3 sequences, roughly 27% being singletons. Sequencing input: naive CD8+ T cells from blood, with Jurkat cell RNA spiked in. Subset indicated: FACS-sorted CD8+CD4-CCR7+CD45RA+ naive T cells. This chain joins TRBV19 and TRBJ2-7; D is unresolved. This TCR was recovered from a human donor in good health. Some libraries in this study had Jurkat cell RNA spiked in. This CDR3 reads CASSTGTYEQYF. The CDR3 nucleotides read TGTGCCAGTAGTACAGGAACCTACGAGCAGTACTTC.